This T cell receptor (beta chain) was sequenced during a study of T cells after yellow fever vaccination. Regarding the study as a whole: Sorted memory subsets showed almost no vaccine-responding clonotypes on day 0.

This clonotype was found many times. TCRdb fed the 5' RACE reads into MiXCR, producing one record per CDR3 protein. The top ten clones hold roughly 12% of a sample with more than 25,000 distinct CDR3 sequences, approximately 5% of them seen once. This sequence originates from a man aged 25-45 years who received the YFV17D yellow fever vaccine. Sample: PBMCs, either bulk or a sorted T-cell subset (CD4+, CD8+, memory, or dextramer-sorted; not recorded which), taken 15 days after the yellow fever booster vaccination.

Here the CDR3 reads CASTPVGGGEQFF. The CDR3 region has the DNA TGTGCCAGCACCCCTGTGGGGGGGGGCGAGCAGTTCTTC. The chain uses TRBV12-3 or TRBV12-4 and TRBJ2-1, with D possibly matching TRBD2 (7 bases). The CDR3 runs 13 residues. Between the trimmed V and J ends, which lost 7 bases and 10 bases, there was a span of 17 bases.